Presented here are 24 T cell receptor beta chains from one specimen sequenced in a study of PD-L1 blockade in urothelial cancer. Sequencing used immunoSEQ multiplex PCR; TCRdb keeps in-frame clones, though not all of them. The sample contains tens of thousands of clones, around 90% of which appear only once. This specimen was PBMCs, taken around atezolizumab (anti-PD-L1) treatment. The receptors stem from a man aged 45 to 65 with urothelial cancer.

The V gene is TRBV9, the J gene TRBJ2-3; the D gene is possibly TRBD1 (6 bases). From germline, CDR1 is SGDLS and CDR2 YYNGEE. V lost 0 bases and J lost 5, with 13 bases in between. This CDR3 spans 15 amino acids. The CDR3 DNA sequence: TGTGCCAGCAGCGTAGAATGGGGGCGCGAAGATACGCAGTATTTT. This encodes CASSVEWGREDTQYF.

The chain is built from TRBV7-2 and TRBJ1-3, with D unresolved. The V end was cut by 1 base, the J end by 3 bases, with 10 bases between. Germline assignment: CDR1 SGHTA and CDR2 FQGNSA. The CDR3 consists of 15 residues. CDR3 DNA: TGTGCCAGCAGCTTAGGGACTCTCCATGGAAACACCATATATTTT. Encoded protein: CASSLGTLHGNTIYF.

For the CDR3, the DNA is TGCGCCAGCAGCTTTGGGGGACTAGCGACTAGCACAGATACGCAGTATTTT. Residues: CASSFGGLATSTDTQYF. The chain combines TRBV5-1 with TRBJ2-3; 10 nucleotides align to TRBD2. The CDR3 has 17 residues. The V and J ends lost 2 bases and 0 bases, in that order; junction bases with no gene match: 6. Germline CDR1 SGHRS, CDR2 YFSETQ.

The chain joins TRBV28 to TRBJ2-7, with TRBD1 identical over 9 bases. Trimming took 2 bases from V and 0 from J; bases not matched to a gene: 5. The germline gives CDR1 MDHEN, CDR2 SYDVKM. This CDR3 is 16 amino acids long. DNA for the CDR3: TGTGCCAGCAGTTTACTTGGACAGGGGTTCTCCTACGAGCAGTACTTC. It translates to CASSLLGQGFSYEQYF. The whole variable domain, remainder taken from reference TRBV28 and TRBJ2-7, is DVKVTQSSRYLVKRTGEKVFLECVQDMDHENMFWYRQDPGLGLRLIYFSYDVKMKEKGDIPEGYSVSREKKERFSLILESASTNQTSMYLCASSLLGQGFSYEQYFGPGTRLTVT.

This clone was observed a handful of times. The rearrangement links TRBV6-1 to TRBJ1-1, with unresolved D. In germline, CDR1 is MNHNS, CDR2 SASEGT. The CDR3 is 14 residues long. V was shortened by 3 bases and J by 1 base, with 9 bases between the two germline ends. For the CDR3, the DNA is TGTGCCAGCAGTGACACCAACAGGAACACTGAAGCTTTCTTT. Protein: CASSDTNRNTEAFF.

This rearrangement joins TRBV6-5 to TRBJ1-5, with 7 bases lining up with TRBD1. The trim removed 4 bases at V and 3 bases at J, leaving 3 bases unmatched. Germline-derived CDR1 and CDR2 are MNHEY and SVGAGI. This CDR3 has 14 residues. The CDR3 is CASSLGQTNQPQHF. The DNA of the CDR3 is TGTGCCAGCAGTTTGGGACAGACCAATCAGCCCCAGCATTTT.

This chain links TRBV9 with TRBJ2-3, with D perhaps TRBD2 (5 bases). With 0 bases removed from V and 2 bases from J, the gap between germline ends came to 10 bases. This CDR3 spans 15 amino acids. The V gene's germline CDR1 is SGDLS and CDR2 YYNGEE. The CDR3 loop is CASSVGPGNTDTQYF. As DNA, the CDR3 is TGTGCCAGCAGCGTAGGACCGGGAAACACAGATACGCAGTATTTT.

The rearrangement uses TRBV18 and TRBJ2-3; 10 nucleotides align to TRBD2. This CDR3 is 17 amino acids long. CDR1 is KGHSH and CDR2 is LQKENI in the germline V gene. V dropped 3 bases and J dropped 2; count of bases not matched to a gene: 8. DNA for the CDR3: TGTGCCAGCTCACCCCCTGGGACTAGCGTACCCACAGATACGCAGTATTTT. Protein product: CASSPPGTSVPTDTQYF.

V and J are TRBV19 and TRBJ2-5; 7 nucleotides line up with TRBD1. Looked up from germline, CDR1 is LNHDA and CDR2 is SQIVND (reference sequence). The CDR3 loop spans 14 amino acids. V lost 3 bases, J lost 4 bases, and 5 bases stayed unmatched. The DNA for the CDR3 is TGTGCCAGTAGTATTTCGGCAGGGGGAGAGACCCAGTACTTC. Translation: CASSISAGGETQYF.

The chain recombines TRBV7-6 with TRBJ2-5; no firm D call. Germline V gene sequence: CDR1 SGHVS, CDR2 FNYEAQ. The CDR3 sequence is 15 residues long. The V end was cut by 1 base, the J end by 7 bases, with 16 bases between. In DNA form, the CDR3 reads TGTGCCAGCAGCTTAGGAGGTAGCCCATCCGGGACCCAGTACTTC. Its translation is CASSLGGSPSGTQYF.

There are a few counts of this clone. The rearrangement links TRBV30 to TRBJ1-4, with 10 bases identical to TRBD1. V lost 3 bases to trimming and J lost 7 bases; unmatched junction nucleotides: 8. The germline V gene encodes CDR1 GTSNPN and CDR2 SVGIG (reference sequence). This CDR3 contains 15 residues. In nucleotides, the CDR3 is TGTGCCTGGAGGGGACAGGGGACGCCGGGTGAAAAACTGTTTTTT. Translated: CAWRGQGTPGEKLFF.

V is TRBV7-2 and J is TRBJ2-1; D not resolved. CDR3 length: 12 residues. Trimming took off 2 bases at V and 6 bases at J, with 5 bases between the two ends. Germline assignment: CDR1 SGHTA and CDR2 FQGNSA. The DNA of the CDR3 is TGTGCCAGCAGCTTAAATCGCAATGAGCAGTTCTTC. It yields the protein CASSLNRNEQFF. The whole variable domain, filled in from reference TRBV7-2 and TRBJ2-1, reads GAGVSQSPSNKVTEKGKDVELRCDPISGHTALYWYRQSLGQGLEFLIYFQGNSAPDKSGLPSDRFSAERTGGSVSTLTIQRTQQEDSAVYLCASSLNRNEQFFGPGTRLTVL.

The CDR3 protein is CASSQLYGELFF. Written as DNA, the CDR3 is TGTGCCAGCAGCCAACTATACGGGGAGCTGTTTTTT. The chain is built from TRBV14 and TRBJ2-2, with D unresolved. Germline CDR1 SGHDN, CDR2 FVKESK. V gave up 2 bases and J gave up 7 bases, with 5 bases separating them. This CDR3 region has 12 residues.

The chain links TRBV4-3 to TRBJ2-7; maybe TRBD1 (5 bases). V lost 1 base, J lost 0 bases, and 13 bases lay in between. The CDR3 has 16 residues. The germline gives CDR1 LGHNA, CDR2 YSLEER. In DNA, the CDR3 is TGCGCCAGCAGCCAAGCCCTCGGACAAGTCTCCTACGAGCAGTACTTC. It yields the protein CASSQALGQVSYEQYF.

V is TRBV5-1 and J is TRBJ1-4; the D is unclear. The CDR3 is made up of 15 amino acids. Germline values: CDR1 SGHRS, CDR2 YFSETQ. V was clipped by 3 bases and J by 0 bases, with 9 bases between them. This chain's CDR3 is CASSSTAATNEKLFF. The CDR3 DNA reads TGCGCCAGCAGCTCCACAGCGGCAACTAATGAAAAACTGTTTTTT. Variable domain in full (rest from reference TRBV5-1 and TRBJ1-4): KAGVTQTPRYLIKTRGQQVTLSCSPISGHRSVSWYQQTPGQGLQFLFEYFSETQRNKGNFPGRFSGRQFSNSRSEMNVSTLELGDSALYLCASSSTAATNEKLFFGSGTQLSVL.

The chain couples TRBV18 to TRBJ2-1, with 7 bases matching TRBD1. The ends lost 3 bases at V and 3 bases at J; junction bases unmatched: 5. Per germline, CDR1 KGHSH and CDR2 LQKENI. The CDR3 totals 15 residues. The CDR3 DNA is TGTGCCAGCTCACCTGACAGGGATTACTACAATGAGCAGTTCTTC. It encodes CASSPDRDYYNEQFF.

The chain links TRBV30 to TRBJ2-3; possibly TRBD1 for D (6 bases). This CDR3 contains 13 residues. Trimming pared 2 bases from V and 4 bases from J, leaving 10 bases between. From germline, CDR1 is GTSNPN and CDR2 SVGIG (reference sequence). CDR3 amino acids: CAWSLGGADTQYF. In nucleotides, the CDR3 is TGTGCCTGGAGTCTTGGGGGCGCAGATACGCAGTATTTT.

The chain couples TRBV18 to TRBJ1-1; 7 bases map to TRBD1. Germline lookup yields CDR1 KGHSH and CDR2 LQKENI. The CDR3 contains 14 residues. V was pared by 4 bases and J by 4 bases, with 6 bases of the junction left unmatched. CDR3 protein: CASSQPTGVTEAFF. CDR3 in DNA: TGTGCCAGCTCACAACCAACAGGGGTCACTGAAGCTTTCTTT.

This sequence joins TRBV7-6 and TRBJ2-1, with D uncertain. Germline V lookup: CDR1 SGHVS, CDR2 FNYEAQ. The germline V and J ends were trimmed by 4 bases and 4 bases, with 5 bases remaining between them. CDR3 length: 12 residues. The CDR3 nucleotides read TGTGCCAGCAGCTCAATTTACAATGAGCAGTTCTTC. It translates to CASSSIYNEQFF.

This clone was observed once. The chain employs TRBV15 and TRBJ2-7; tentatively, D is TRBD1 (6 bases). Per the germline V gene, CDR1 is LNHNV and CDR2 is YYDKDF (reference sequence). This CDR3 has 15 residues. V dropped 0 bases and J dropped 7 bases, with 16 bases sitting between them. CDR3 region: CATSREQGDTGEQYF. CDR3 coding DNA: TGTGCCACCAGCAGAGAACAGGGTGATACTGGTGAGCAGTACTTC.

V usage is TRBV7-3 and J usage is TRBJ2-6, with TRBD1 matching over 10 bases. V was pared by 5 bases and J by 0 bases, with 4 bases of the junction left unmatched. The germline gives CDR1 SGHTA, CDR2 FQGTGA. There are 17 residues in the CDR3. The CDR3 is CASSQRDRGSGANVLTF. CDR3 coding DNA: TGTGCCAGCAGCCAGAGGGACAGGGGCTCTGGGGCCAACGTCCTGACTTTC.

With regard to this clone: The junction differs from germline at one of its ends, possibly a read error. This chain links TRBV7-9 with TRBJ2-7, with D possibly TRBD2 on 6 matching bases. The germline V gene has CDR1 SEHNR and CDR2 FQNEAQ (reference sequence). The CDR3 runs to 13 residues. The CDR3 here is CASSGDLAYPIVF. The DNA of the CDR3 is TGTGCCAGCAGTGGGGACTTAGCTTATCCCATTGTTTTC.

The CDR3 loop is CATSRDAGGWGSGANVLTF. In DNA, the CDR3 is TGTGCCACCAGCAGAGACGCAGGGGGCTGGGGCTCTGGGGCCAACGTCCTGACTTTC. The chain links TRBV15 to TRBJ2-6; 8 bases line up with TRBD1. The germline gives CDR1 LNHNV, CDR2 YYDKDF (reference sequence). V was clipped by 0 bases and J by 0 bases; unmatched bases: 7. The CDR3 has 19 residues.

The chain links TRBV9 to TRBJ2-6, with D possibly matching TRBD1 (6 bases). Germline CDR1 SGDLS, CDR2 YYNGEE. V was clipped by 3 bases and J by 2 bases, with 21 bases between them. The CDR3 is 19 amino acids. This CDR3 reads CASSGRTEGWGPGANVLTF. CDR3 bases: TGTGCCAGCAGCGGGAGAACTGAGGGGTGGGGGCCTGGGGCCAACGTCCTGACTTTC.